A single sample is the source of the 5 T cell receptor beta chains below, sequenced in a study of regulatory T cells in long-lasting Graves disease. Time point given: newly diagnosed GD, antithyroid drugs for less than 3 months. RNA extracted from PBMCs served as the sequencing template. For TCR beta, libraries came from iRepertoire HTBI primers and Arm-PCR of CDR3 regions. TCRdb used MiXCR to reprocess the multiplex PCR reads, holding one entry per CDR3 protein. This table has about 500,000 distinct CDR3 sequences, around 15% appearing once. Another study also made use of these data, one on T cells in Graves' hyperthyroidism and ophthalmopathy.

Specimen: peripheral blood mononuclear cells (PBMCs), collected at new diagnosis, from a patient treated with antithyroid drugs. These receptors originate from a middle-aged man with Graves disease.

The V and J genes are TRBV5-4 and TRBJ1-4, with 8 nucleotides matching TRBD1. The germline gives CDR1 SGHNT, CDR2 YYREEE (reference sequence). The length of the CDR3 is 14 residues. V was pared by 3 bases and J by 5 bases, with 3 bases of the junction left unmatched. The chain's CDR3 is CASSSRDRNEKLFF. For the CDR3, the DNA is TGTGCCAGCAGCTCCCGGGACAGGAATGAAAAACTGTTTTTT.

V is TRBV19 and J is TRBJ1-5; D uncertain. The germline V gene encodes CDR1 LNHDA and CDR2 SQIVND (reference sequence). The CDR3 sequence is 13 residues long. Trimming took 8 bases from V and 4 from J, leaving 12 bases between them. CDR3 DNA sequence: TGTGCCAGTGTTACGGGAAGGAATCAGCCCCAGCATTTT. This encodes CASVTGRNQPQHF.

The CDR3 loop is CSARQRLASYEQYF. CDR3 bases: TGCAGTGCGAGACAAAGACTAGCTTCCTACGAGCAGTACTTC. V and J are TRBV20-1 and TRBJ2-7; 7 nucleotides match TRBD2. CDR1 and CDR2 (germline): DFQATT, SNEGSKA (reference sequence). After removal of 6 bases from V and 1 base from J, the junction contained 9 bases not matched to a gene. CDR3 length: 14 amino acids.

Turning to this clonotype: This may come from a read error, since a much larger clone is one base off. This chain links TRBV7-4 with TRBJ2-3; D gene uncertain. TRBJ2-7 matches the DNA end more closely, so the J call is doubtful. The germline gives CDR1 SGHVT, CDR2 SQSDAQ. The CDR3 length is 12 residues. The CDR3 DNA is TGTGCCAGCAGCTTAGTCACTCTCGAGCAGTACTTC. Amino acid sequence: CASSLVTLEQYF.

This clonotype was recorded at least ten times. The V gene is TRBV20-1, the J gene TRBJ2-5; D uncertain. This CDR3 is built from 12 residues. V lost 7 bases and J lost 1, with 10 bases in between. The germline gives CDR1 DFQATT, CDR2 SNEGSKA (reference sequence). DNA for the CDR3: TGCAGTGTGAGAGGTATCCAAGAGACCCAGTACTTC. This sequence encodes CSVRGIQETQYF.